The text below deals with one TCR beta chain. Its antigen is undetermined. Repertoires were generated with immunoSEQ multiplex PCR, while TCRdb's copy carries only in-frame clones and drops some. The table lists 25,000 to 35,000 clones, roughly 71% of them singletons. These data are taken from a study of PD-1 blockade in classical Hodgkin lymphoma. Study-level findings and limits: Complete responders matched newly diagnosed patients in baseline diversity.

V was pared by 5 bases and J by 0 bases, with 11 bases between. Germline V CDR1 and CDR2: LNHDA, SQIVND (reference sequence). This CDR3 has 16 residues. Relapse was seen in all patients after autologous stem cell transplantation, and brentuximab vedotin exposure was variable. The V gene is TRBV19, the J gene TRBJ2-6; D is undetermined. The sample here was peripheral blood mononuclear cells (PBMCs), taken before the second cycle of nivolumab. The clonotype originates from a human donor with classical Hodgkin lymphoma. CDR3 sequence (DNA): TGTGCCAGTAGTTTTTTAGGGCTCTCTGGGGCCAACGTCCTGACTTTC. Translation gives CASSFLGLSGANVLTF.